This T cell receptor beta chain is drawn from a study of blood T cells in healthy people across ages. With a J-beta primer mix and a sample-barcoded 5' primer, a second PCR ran 7 to 11 cycles. TCRdb recomputed calls from the 5' RACE reads with MiXCR, one row per CDR3 protein. Among 600,000 to 800,000 distinct CDR3 sequences, 52% were seen once, and the ten largest hold roughly 14%. The source is a woman older than 75 in good health. Sequenced sample: blood.

CDR3 residues: CASSVDQRKGQFF. The CDR3 DNA reads TGTGCCAGCAGCGTTGACCAACGCAAGGGGCAGTTCTTC. The rearrangement uses TRBV7-2 and TRBJ2-1; the D is unclear. With 5 bases removed from V and 12 bases from J, the gap between germline ends came to 17 bases. The CDR3 extends over 13 amino acids. The germline V gene has CDR1 SGHTA and CDR2 FQGNSA.